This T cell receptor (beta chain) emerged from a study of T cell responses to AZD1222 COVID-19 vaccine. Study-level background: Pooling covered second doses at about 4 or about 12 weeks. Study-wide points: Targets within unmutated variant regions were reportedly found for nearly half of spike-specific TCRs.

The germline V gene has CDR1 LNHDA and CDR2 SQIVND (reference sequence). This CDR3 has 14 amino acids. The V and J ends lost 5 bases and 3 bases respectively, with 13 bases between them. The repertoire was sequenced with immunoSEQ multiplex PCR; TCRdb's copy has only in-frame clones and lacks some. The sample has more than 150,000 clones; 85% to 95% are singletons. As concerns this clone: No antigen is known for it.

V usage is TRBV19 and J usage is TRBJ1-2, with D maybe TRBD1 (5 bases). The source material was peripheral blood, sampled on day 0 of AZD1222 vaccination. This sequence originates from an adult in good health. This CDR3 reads CASSVQAFDYGYTF. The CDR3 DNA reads TGTGCCAGTAGTGTACAGGCCTTCGACTATGGCTACACCTTC.